In its sample, the clone carrying this T cell receptor (beta chain) ranks as medium-sized. This table comes from immunoSEQ multiplex PCR, and its TCRdb copy is limited to in-frame clones, with some not included. The sample includes more than 55,000 clones, roughly 92% of them seen just once. This record comes from a study of T cell changes during pregnancy in multiple sclerosis. The CDR3 consists of 17 residues. V lost 3 bases to trimming and J lost 5 bases; unmatched junction nucleotides: 8. CDR1 and CDR2 (germline): MGHRA, YSYEKL. The chain employs TRBV4-1 and TRBJ1-4; TRBD1 matches at 11 bases. This material consisted of peripheral blood, taken in the third trimester of pregnancy. The receptor's source is a female donor with multiple sclerosis, enrolled in a pregnancy study. The CDR3 protein is CASSHVGRDRGNEKLFF. The CDR3 DNA reads as TGCGCCAGCAGCCATGTAGGTCGGGACAGGGGGAATGAAAAACTGTTTTTT.